A selection of T cell receptor beta chains follows, all from one sample in a study of CD8+ T cells in alopecia areata. Libraries were prepared by immunoSEQ multiplex PCR; TCRdb keeps only in-frame clonotypes and omits some of them. The data contain 200,000 to 250,000 clones, roughly three fifths of them seen just once; the ten biggest clones take up around 5%. Input material: CD8+ T cells sorted from blood. These receptor sequences come from a human donor in good health. Both conserved end residues are trimmed from each CDR3.

j_call	v_call	cdr3_length	cdr3_aa
TRBJ1-2	TRBV29-1	11	SVRGERDYGYT
TRBJ2-5	TRBV30	13	AWSTTPGVQETQY
TRBJ1-2	TRBV7-9	14	ASSAPGTEANYGYT
TRBJ2-7	TRBV7-9	10	ASSPDEVKKY
TRBJ1-2	TRBV5-1	12	ASSLEQEADGYT
TRBJ1-2	TRBV7-9	11	ASSLAAGNGYT
TRBJ2-7	TRBV27	13	ASSLQRGGGYEQY
TRBJ1-2	TRBV27	14	ASSSQPQVAVYGYT
TRBJ2-3	TRBV4-2	11	ASVGPTRDTQY
TRBJ2-7	TRBV25-1	14	ASSPIPGPGVYEQY
TRBJ2-5	TRBV7-8	13	ASSLGYEQQETQY
TRBJ2-5	TRBV2	14	ASSDGTSGHQETQY
TRBJ2-3	TRBV9	12	ASSVDGSTDTQY
TRBJ1-2	TRBV27	9	ATRGAYGYT
TRBJ1-2	TRBV19	11	ASSSGDNYGYT
TRBJ1-1	TRBV7-9	10	ASSWTGTEAF
TRBJ2-2	TRBV2	12	ARGTSTNTGELF
TRBJ2-5	TRBV29-1	11	SVSSGGAETQY
TRBJ1-1	TRBV7-2	12	ASSSGSGDTEAF
TRBJ1-1	TRBV30	13	AWSSPTRLITEAF
TRBJ1-2	TRBV7-6	11	ASSAPGREGYT
TRBJ1-3	TRBV7-8	14	ASSSRTGGNGNTIY
TRBJ2-2	TRBV9	11	ASSVATTGELF
TRBJ2-7	TRBV19	9	AAASSYEQY
TRBJ1-2	TRBV5-1	10	ASSLDGYGYT
TRBJ2-3	TRBV9	13	ASSSSGGSTDTQY
TRBJ2-1	TRBV29-1	11	SAGTTSYNEQF
TRBJ1-1	TRBV29-1	12	SVAGQRLNTEAF
TRBJ2-5	TRBV19	14	ASSTRSTGGQETQY
TRBJ1-2	TRBV20-1	9	SASEGSSYT
TRBJ2-5	TRBV6-5	13	ASSSHRASQETQY
TRBJ2-7	TRBV14	12	ASSYGQGAYEQY
TRBJ2-3	TRBV5-6	12	ASSLGLGTDTQY
TRBJ2-3	TRBV18	11	ASSLSGGDTQY
TRBJ1-5	TRBV11-2	12	ASSSGTGNQPQH
TRBJ2-4	TRBV5-1	14	ASSLIQGVTKNIQY
TRBJ1-6	TRBV2	12	AKQDGQGESPLH
TRBJ2-2	TRBV29-1	12	SAVRQGSAGELF
TRBJ2-1	TRBV9	13	ASSVLAGVDNEQF
TRBJ1-1	TRBV5-8	13	ASSLRGRPNTEAF
TRBJ1-1	TRBV2	14	ASITSPGSLNTEAF
TRBJ2-3	TRBV25-1	11	ASIKADGDTQY
TRBJ2-1	TRBV7-9	10	ASSLGDNEQF
TRBJ2-3	TRBV4-1	11	ASSHPGADTQY
TRBJ2-1	TRBV4-1	14	ASSPHRGRGYNEQF
TRBJ1-2	TRBV29-1	9	SVDRGSGYT
TRBJ1-2	TRBV30	11	AWSTGRLGGYT
TRBJ2-3	TRBV15	10	ATSRGADTQY
TRBJ1-6	TRBV7-9	13	ASSFTGASDSPLH
TRBJ2-7	TRBV6-1	8	ASNRYEQY
TRBJ2-2	TRBV29-1	11	SVVGVNTGELF
TRBJ2-7	TRBV5-1	12	ASSLRDSPYEQY
TRBJ2-1	TRBV28	8	ASGDNEQF
TRBJ1-2	TRBV6-6	12	AMLGTGGILGYT
TRBJ1-5	TRBV4-1	12	ASSQVLGNQPQH